These 18 T cell receptor beta chains share one sample of origin, sequenced in a study of T cell repertoires in cytomegalovirus infection. Antigens for these TCRs are unknown. Using its own MiXCR run on the reads, TCRdb lists one record per CDR3 protein. The data contain some 800,000 distinct CDR3 sequences, approximately 30% of them singletons. Source: cultured CD8+ T cells from PBMCs, taken from culture after CMV antigen stimulation. These receptors all come from a human donor in good health (CMV status not recorded). Some clones in this sample may be carry-over from other donors' samples.

The CDR3, as DNA: TGTGCCAGCAGCCCTAATCTAGGGGGAGTACCCTACGAGCAGTACGTC. It codes for CASSPNLGGVPYEQYV. The chain links TRBV14 to TRBJ2-7, with TRBD1 as a possible D gene (6 bases). This CDR3 has 16 residues. Trimming left V 4 bases short and J 2 bases short, with 18 bases between. CDR1 is SGHDN and CDR2 is FVKESK in the germline V gene.

The chain uses TRBV27 and TRBJ1-5; 7 nucleotides align to TRBD1. In germline, CDR1 is MNHEY, CDR2 SMNVEV (reference sequence). Unmatched junction bases numbered 16, after V lost 5 bases and J lost 9 bases. The CDR3 runs 16 residues. CDR3 coding DNA: TGTGCCAGCAGTCCCGGGTTGGGACAGTCACCGGGGCCCCAGCATTTT. It yields the protein CASSPGLGQSPGPQHF.

Details on this clonotype: Given a much more abundant clone one base away, this may be a read error. The chain couples TRBV5-5 to TRBJ2-1; no definite D call. The CDR3 totals 14 residues. Germline lookup yields CDR1 SGHKS and CDR2 YYEKEE (reference sequence). In DNA, the CDR3 is TGTGCCAGCACAACTCCGAGCTCCTGCAATGAGCAGTTCTTC. Protein sequence: CASTTPSSCNEQFF.

V and J are TRBV7-9 and TRBJ2-5; no clear D gene. Germline V gene lookup returns CDR1 SEHNR and CDR2 FQNEAQ (reference sequence). The CDR3 runs 11 residues. V shed 7 bases and J shed 9 bases, with 12 bases lying between them. The CDR3 sequence: CASKGILAQYF. CDR3 DNA sequence: TGTGCCAGCAAAGGGATCTTGGCCCAGTACTTC.

This chain connects TRBV24-1 to TRBJ1-1; TRBD1 is a possible D gene (6 bases). CDR3 length equals 15 residues. Germline CDR1 is KGHDR and CDR2 is SFDVKD. The germline V and J ends were trimmed by 7 bases and 5 bases, with 19 bases remaining between them. The CDR3 nucleotides read TGTGCCACCAGCCCCCGGGAAGGGGGTATAACTGAAGCTTTCTTT. It is translated as CATSPREGGITEAFF.

V and J are TRBV27 and TRBJ2-3, with D perhaps matching TRBD1 or TRBD2 (5 bases each). In germline, CDR1 is MNHEY, CDR2 SMNVEV (reference sequence). The CDR3 consists of 15 residues. V dropped 2 bases and J dropped 0 bases, with 9 bases sitting between them. The chain's CDR3 is CASSLRDGSTDTQYF. The CDR3 region has the DNA TGTGCCAGCAGTTTAAGGGACGGTAGCACAGATACGCAGTATTTT.

V usage is TRBV5-6 and J usage is TRBJ2-4; D unclear. CDR1 is SGHDT and CDR2 is YYEEEE in the germline V gene. The CDR3 totals 16 residues. Trimming took off 0 bases at V and 0 bases at J, with 10 bases between the two ends. The CDR3 DNA reads as TGTGCCAGCAGCTTGGAGGGAAGGAAAGCCAAAAACATTCAGTACTTC. Translated: CASSLEGRKAKNIQYF.

This clonotype has at least ten counts. CDR3 coding DNA: TGTGCCAGCAGTTCTGGACTAGCGGGGGGATTAGAAGAGACCCAGTACTTC. Amino acid sequence: CASSSGLAGGLEETQYF. This sequence joins TRBV7-2 and TRBJ2-5, with 14 bases aligning to TRBD2. The CDR3 sequence is 17 residues long. The J segment lost 3 bases and the V segment lost 6 bases, leaving 9 bases of the junction unmatched. Germline values: CDR1 SGHTA, CDR2 FQGNSA.

This clonotype was found many times. CDR3 protein: CASTVSRDREDEKLFF. The CDR3, as DNA: TGTGCCAGCACCGTAAGCCGGGACAGGGAGGATGAAAAACTGTTTTTT. V is TRBV7-9 and J is TRBJ1-4; 9 positions agree with TRBD1. Germline values: CDR1 SEHNR, CDR2 FQNEAQ (reference sequence). CDR3 length equals 16 residues. The V and J ends lost 7 bases and 6 bases, in that order; junction bases with no gene match: 12.

This clonotype was found many times. The V and J genes are TRBV7-9 and TRBJ1-2; D gene unclear. The CDR3 runs to 14 residues. Trimming took 1 base from V and 2 from J, leaving 8 bases between them. Germline loops: CDR1 SEHNR, CDR2 FQNEAQ (reference sequence). The CDR3: CASSLGTGNYGYTF. For the CDR3, the DNA is TGTGCCAGCAGCTTAGGAACGGGGAACTATGGCTACACCTTC.

The sample holds many counts of this clonotype. The chain joins TRBV6-1 to TRBJ1-1; the D gene is possibly TRBD1 (5 bases). The V end was cut by 6 bases, the J end by 6 bases, with 14 bases between. Germline lookup yields CDR1 MNHNS and CDR2 SASEGT. This CDR3 comprises 13 residues. The DNA for the CDR3 is TGTGCCAGCAGCCCAGGGTATATCTCTGAAGCTTTCTTT. Translated: CASSPGYISEAFF.

This clonotype was picked up many times. J is TRBJ2-3 and V is TRBV27, with D possibly matching TRBD1 (6 bases). The V end lost 5 bases, the J end lost 2 bases, and 20 bases lay between the germline ends. Germline V gene sequence: CDR1 MNHEY, CDR2 SMNVEV (reference sequence). CDR3 length: 17 residues. This CDR3 reads CASSPAQGRPPTDTQYF. CDR3 nucleotides: TGTGCCAGCAGTCCCGCCCAGGGGCGGCCGCCCACAGATACGCAGTATTTT.

Here the CDR3 DNA reads TGTGCCAGCAGCCCGCGGGAGAGGGGGCCTTACGAGCAGTACTTC. Its translation: CASSPRERGPYEQYF. V gene TRBV7-6 combines with J gene TRBJ2-7; either TRBD1 or TRBD2 may fit D (7 bases each). From germline, CDR1 is SGHVS and CDR2 FNYEAQ. The CDR3 has 15 residues. V dropped 5 bases and J dropped 4 bases, with 18 bases sitting between them.

This clonotype was counted only a few times. This chain uses TRBV2 with TRBJ2-6; tentative D call: TRBD2 (5 bases). CDR3 length equals 15 residues. Looked up from germline, CDR1 is SNHLY and CDR2 is FYNNEI. The germline V and J ends were trimmed by 7 bases and 0 bases, with 10 bases remaining between them. CDR3 sequence (DNA): TGTGCCAGCACCTCGAGGGACTCTGGGGCCAACGTCCTGACTTTC. This translates into CASTSRDSGANVLTF. The full variable domain, in which reference TRBV2 and TRBJ2-6 provide the parts outside the CDR3, is EPEVTQTPSHQVTQMGQEVILRCVPISNHLYFYWYRQILGQKVEFLVSFYNNEISEKSEIFDDQFSVERPDGSNFTLKIRSTKLEDSAMYFCASTSRDSGANVLTFGAGSRLTVL.

In regard to this clonotype: A read error is possible here, since a much larger clone lies one base away. The chain employs TRBV12-3 or TRBV12-4 and TRBJ1-2, with 7 positions matching TRBD1. CDR3 length equals 15 residues. CDR3 in DNA: TGTGTCAGCACTTCCGGGGGGGTACAGGGGTATGGCTACACCTTC. This translates into CVSTSGGVQGYGYTF.

V is TRBV27 and J is TRBJ1-3; D is unresolved. From germline, CDR1 is MNHEY and CDR2 SMNVEV (reference sequence). This CDR3 comprises 16 residues. Trimming stripped 5 bases from V and 2 bases from J, with 16 bases between. CDR3 bases: TGTGCCAGCAGTGCCCTCGGAGACGCTCCTGGAAACACCATATATTTT. As protein: CASSALGDAPGNTIYF.

The rearrangement uses TRBV27 and TRBJ2-3, with 11 bases fitting TRBD2. The ends lost 5 bases at V and 4 bases at J; junction bases unmatched: 8. CDR3 length: 16 residues. Germline loops: CDR1 MNHEY, CDR2 SMNVEV (reference sequence). CDR3 nucleotides: TGTGCCAGCAGTCACCTAGCGGGGGGTTTATCAGATACGCAGTATTTT. Amino acids: CASSHLAGGLSDTQYF.

The rearrangement links TRBV7-9 to TRBJ1-1; 8 nucleotides line up with TRBD1. The CDR3 totals 15 residues. Germline CDR1 is SEHNR and CDR2 is FQNEAQ (reference sequence). V lost 3 bases to trimming and J lost 4 bases; unmatched junction nucleotides: 7. CDR3 protein: CASSFRDRTGTEAFF. CDR3 bases: TGTGCCAGCAGCTTCCGGGACAGGACAGGCACTGAAGCTTTCTTT.